Given below is one T cell receptor beta chain in context. This sample stems from a study of blood T cell repertoires in COVID-19. Study-level information: The United States, Italy and Spain provided the acute and convalescent COVID-19 samples. Sources were T cells, B-cell-depleted T cells, or PBMCs; the material itself was cDNA or gDNA.

Trimming took 0 bases from V and 1 from J, leaving 13 bases between them. The germline CDR1 and CDR2 sequences are SGHDT and YYEEEE. This CDR3 region has 17 residues. Original analysis: Nucleated cell counts were estimated from reference gene primer amplification. The method was immunoSEQ multiplex PCR; TCRdb's version includes in-frame clones alone and lacks a portion of them. The V and J calls and clone size are taken from that table; D and trimming were inferred from the DNA. The data show fewer than 70,000 clones, 78% seen once. The chain joins TRBV5-6 to TRBJ2-2, with D perhaps matching TRBD1 (6 bases). This receptor was taken from a human donor in a cohort sampled during active COVID-19. Sequences were obtained from peripheral blood. In DNA form, the CDR3 reads TGTGCCAGCAGCTTGGGCCAGGGGTCCTTGAACACCGGGGAGCTGTTTTTT. Amino acid sequence: CASSLGQGSLNTGELFF. Variable domain in full (rest from reference TRBV5-6 and TRBJ2-2): DAGVTQSPTHLIKTRGQQVTLRCSPKSGHDTVSWYQQALGQGPQFIFQYYEEEERQRGNFPDRFSGHQFPNYSSELNVNALLLGDSALYLCASSLGQGSLNTGELFFGEGSRLTVL.